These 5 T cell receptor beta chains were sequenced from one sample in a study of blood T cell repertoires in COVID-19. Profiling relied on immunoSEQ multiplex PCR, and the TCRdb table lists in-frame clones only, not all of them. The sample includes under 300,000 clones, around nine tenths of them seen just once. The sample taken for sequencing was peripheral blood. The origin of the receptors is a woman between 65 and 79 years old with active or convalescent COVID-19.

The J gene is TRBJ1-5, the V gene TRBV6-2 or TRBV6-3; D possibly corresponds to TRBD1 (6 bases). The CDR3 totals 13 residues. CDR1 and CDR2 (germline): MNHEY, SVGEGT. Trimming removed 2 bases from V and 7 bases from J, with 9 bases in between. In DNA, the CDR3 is TGTGCCAGCAGTTACAACAGGGACCAGCCCCAGCATTTT. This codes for CASSYNRDQPQHF.

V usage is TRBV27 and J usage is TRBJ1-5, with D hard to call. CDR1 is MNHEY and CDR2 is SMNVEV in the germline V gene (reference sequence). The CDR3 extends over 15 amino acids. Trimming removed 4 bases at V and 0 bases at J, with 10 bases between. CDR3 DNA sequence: TGTGCCAGCAGTTGGGCGGGTGTTAGCAATCAGCCCCAGCATTTT. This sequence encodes CASSWAGVSNQPQHF.

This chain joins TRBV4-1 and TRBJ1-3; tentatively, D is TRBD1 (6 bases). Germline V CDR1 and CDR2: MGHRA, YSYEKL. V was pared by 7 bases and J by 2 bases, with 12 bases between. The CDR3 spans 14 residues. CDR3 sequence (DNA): TGCGCCAGCACCCGGGGGGGCACTGGAAACACCATATATTTT. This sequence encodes CASTRGGTGNTIYF.

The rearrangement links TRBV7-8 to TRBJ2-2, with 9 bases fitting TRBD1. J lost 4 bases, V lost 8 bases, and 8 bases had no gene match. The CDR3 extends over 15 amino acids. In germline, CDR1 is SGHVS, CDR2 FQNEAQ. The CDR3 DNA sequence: TGTGCCAGCGTACGGACAGGGGCCGGCACCGGGGAGCTGTTTTTT. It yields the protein CASVRTGAGTGELFF.

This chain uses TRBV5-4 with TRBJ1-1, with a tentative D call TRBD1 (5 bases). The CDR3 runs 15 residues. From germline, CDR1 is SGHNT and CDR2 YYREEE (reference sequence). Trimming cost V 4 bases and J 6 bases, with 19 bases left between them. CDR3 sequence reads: CASSPELQGSSEAFF. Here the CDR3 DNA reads TGTGCCAGCAGCCCCGAGTTGCAGGGTAGTTCTGAAGCTTTCTTT. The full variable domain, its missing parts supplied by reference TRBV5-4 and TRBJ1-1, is ETGVTQSPTHLIKTRGQQVTLRCSSQSGHNTVSWYQQALGQGPQFIFQYYREEENGRGNFPPRFSGLQFPNYSSELNVNALELDDSALYLCASSPELQGSSEAFFGQGTRLTVV.